Listed below are T cell receptor beta chains from one sample, sequenced in a study of T cell repertoires in cytomegalovirus infection. TCRdb reprocessed the reads with MiXCR, giving one entry per CDR3 protein. The sample records roughly 180,000 distinct CDR3 sequences, roughly 30% being singletons. The sequenced material came from PBMCs. Source of these receptors: a human donor in good health (CMV status not recorded). Some clones in this sample may be carry-over from other donors' samples. The CDR3 runs from the conserved cysteine through the conserved F or W. D genes are given only for firm matches. Size tells how often a clone was seen (once, few, many) or the class of an expanded clone, and some rows leave it out.

j_call: TRBJ1-2; v_call: TRBV29-1; d_call: -; clone_size: -; cdr3_aa: CSVESLLGWGHGYTF; cdr3_nt: TGCAGCGTTGAAAGCCTTCTCGGATGGGGCCATGGCTACACCTTC
j_call: TRBJ2-7; v_call: TRBV7-2; d_call: TRBD2; clone_size: many; cdr3_aa: CASSLAGLLAGGYEQYF; cdr3_nt: TGTGCCAGCAGCTTAGCCGGCCTACTGGCGGGGGGCTACGAGCAGTACTTC
j_call: TRBJ2-3; v_call: TRBV14; d_call: -; clone_size: few; cdr3_aa: CASSQDLGTTDTQYF; cdr3_nt: TGTGCCAGCAGCCAAGATCTGGGGACCACAGATACGCAGTATTTT
j_call: TRBJ2-7; v_call: TRBV6-2/TRBV6-3; d_call: TRBD1; clone_size: -; cdr3_aa: CASSRDPGQVAYEQYF; cdr3_nt: TGTGCCAGCAGTCGAGACCCGGGACAGGTAGCCTACGAGCAGTACTTC
j_call: TRBJ1-1; v_call: TRBV13; d_call: TRBD1; clone_size: once; cdr3_aa: CASSSQPGGTEAFF; cdr3_nt: TGTGCCAGCAGCTCCCAGCCAGGGGGAACTGAAGCTTTCTTT
j_call: TRBJ2-1; v_call: TRBV7-8; d_call: TRBD1; clone_size: many; cdr3_aa: CASSPTGQNYNEQFF; cdr3_nt: TGTGCCAGCAGCCCGACGGGACAGAACTACAATGAGCAGTTCTTC
j_call: TRBJ2-6; v_call: TRBV6-2/TRBV6-3; d_call: -; clone_size: -; cdr3_aa: CASSYRASGANVLTF; cdr3_nt: TGTGCCAGCAGTTACAGGGCGTCTGGGGCCAACGTCCTGACTTTC
j_call: TRBJ1-5; v_call: TRBV2; d_call: TRBD1; clone_size: -; cdr3_aa: CASRGDREQPQHF; cdr3_nt: TGTGCCAGCAGGGGGGACAGGGAGCAGCCCCAGCATTTT
j_call: TRBJ2-5; v_call: TRBV25-1; d_call: TRBD2; clone_size: few; cdr3_aa: CASSECASGGEIRETQYF; cdr3_nt: TGTGCCAGCAGTGAATGTGCTAGCGGGGGGGAGATTCGGGAGACCCAGTACTTC
j_call: TRBJ1-2; v_call: TRBV29-1; d_call: -; clone_size: -; cdr3_aa: CSVEDLLQGNGYTF; cdr3_nt: TGCAGCGTTGAAGATCTTCTCCAGGGAAACGGCTACACCTTC
j_call: TRBJ2-7; v_call: TRBV7-7; d_call: -; clone_size: -; cdr3_aa: CASSPTPGSYEQYF; cdr3_nt: TGTGCTAGCAGCCCAACTCCAGGGTCCTACGAGCAGTACTTC
j_call: TRBJ1-3; v_call: TRBV7-2; d_call: TRBD1; clone_size: few; cdr3_aa: CASSLIGTGASGNTIYF; cdr3_nt: TGTGCCAGCAGCTTAATAGGGACAGGCGCCTCTGGAAACACCATATATTTT
j_call: TRBJ2-7; v_call: TRBV7-3; d_call: -; clone_size: few; cdr3_aa: CASSLMAGGPYEQYF; cdr3_nt: TGTGCCAGCAGCTTAATGGCAGGGGGGCCCTACGAGCAGTACTTC
j_call: TRBJ2-7; v_call: TRBV11-2; d_call: -; clone_size: -; cdr3_aa: CASSFLEESEQYF; cdr3_nt: TGTGCCAGCAGCTTTCTGGAAGAGAGCGAGCAGTACTTC
j_call: TRBJ2-7; v_call: TRBV7-9; d_call: -; clone_size: many; cdr3_aa: CASSPDGSYEQYF; cdr3_nt: TGTGCCAGCAGCCCCGACGGCTCCTACGAGCAGTACTTC
j_call: TRBJ2-1; v_call: TRBV11-2; d_call: -; clone_size: few; cdr3_aa: CASTGGNEQFF; cdr3_nt: TGTGCCAGCACTGGGGGTAATGAGCAGTTCTTC
j_call: TRBJ2-1; v_call: TRBV11-2; d_call: TRBD2; clone_size: -; cdr3_aa: CASSLVQRGGLNEQFF; cdr3_nt: TGTGCCAGCAGCTTAGTTCAGCGGGGGGGTCTCAATGAGCAGTTCTTC
j_call: TRBJ2-1; v_call: TRBV6-2/TRBV6-3; d_call: TRBD2; clone_size: -; cdr3_aa: CASSTGLAQQFF; cdr3_nt: TGTGCCAGCAGTACCGGACTAGCGCAGCAGTTCTTC
j_call: TRBJ1-2; v_call: TRBV11-2; d_call: -; clone_size: -; cdr3_aa: CASSPDMGRDYGYTF; cdr3_nt: TGTGCCAGCAGCCCTGACATGGGGCGAGACTATGGCTACACCTTC
j_call: TRBJ1-1; v_call: TRBV6-1; d_call: -; clone_size: -; cdr3_aa: CASLLSAEAFF; cdr3_nt: TGTGCCAGCTTGTTGAGCGCTGAAGCTTTCTTT
j_call: TRBJ1-1; v_call: TRBV7-3; d_call: -; clone_size: -; cdr3_aa: CASSLSQNTEDFF; cdr3_nt: TGTGCCAGCAGCTTAAGCCAGAACACTGAAGATTTCTTT
j_call: TRBJ2-2; v_call: TRBV12-3/TRBV12-4; d_call: TRBD2; clone_size: few; cdr3_aa: CASSTLGLAGDGELFF; cdr3_nt: TGTGCCAGCAGCACACTGGGACTAGCGGGGGACGGGGAGCTGTTTTTT
j_call: TRBJ2-2; v_call: TRBV20-1; d_call: TRBD1; clone_size: few; cdr3_aa: CSARRQGAATGELFF; cdr3_nt: TGCAGTGCTAGAAGACAGGGGGCGGCCACCGGGGAGCTGTTTTTT
j_call: TRBJ1-1; v_call: TRBV19; d_call: -; clone_size: few; cdr3_aa: CASSLIAELNTEAFF; cdr3_nt: TGTGCCAGTAGTCTAATCGCGGAACTCAACACTGAAGCTTTCTTT
j_call: TRBJ1-1; v_call: TRBV19; d_call: -; clone_size: few; cdr3_aa: CASSMTRNTEAFF; cdr3_nt: TGTGCCAGTAGTATGACTAGGAACACTGAAGCTTTCTTT
j_call: TRBJ1-1; v_call: TRBV28; d_call: -; clone_size: -; cdr3_aa: CASLNRVTNTEAFF; cdr3_nt: TGTGCCAGCCTCAACAGGGTCACGAACACTGAAGCTTTCTTT
j_call: TRBJ1-1; v_call: TRBV7-3; d_call: -; clone_size: many; cdr3_aa: CASSRDKSTEAFF; cdr3_nt: TGTGCCAGCAGCAGGGATAAGAGCACTGAAGCTTTCTTT
j_call: TRBJ2-7; v_call: TRBV30; d_call: TRBD1; clone_size: -; cdr3_aa: CAWSVDRGYEQYF; cdr3_nt: TGTGCCTGGAGTGTAGACAGGGGCTACGAGCAGTACTTC
j_call: TRBJ2-5; v_call: TRBV7-6; d_call: TRBD1; clone_size: -; cdr3_aa: CASSLSAGGTGGQETQYF; cdr3_nt: TGTGCCAGCAGCTTATCGGCGGGTGGGACAGGAGGACAAGAGACCCAGTACTTC
j_call: TRBJ1-5; v_call: TRBV12-3/TRBV12-4; d_call: -; clone_size: many; cdr3_aa: CASSFRGEVDQHF; cdr3_nt: TGTGCCAGCAGTTTTAGGGGGGAGGTGGATCAGCATTTT
j_call: TRBJ1-2; v_call: TRBV4-1; d_call: TRBD1; clone_size: -; cdr3_aa: CASTTGENYGYTF; cdr3_nt: TGCGCCAGCACGACAGGGGAAAACTATGGCTACACCTTC
j_call: TRBJ2-1; v_call: TRBV12-3/TRBV12-4; d_call: -; clone_size: many; cdr3_aa: CATTGELYNEQFF; cdr3_nt: TGTGCCACCACAGGAGAACTCTACAATGAGCAGTTCTTC
j_call: TRBJ1-4; v_call: TRBV19; d_call: -; clone_size: few; cdr3_aa: CASSPRGGIYEKLFF; cdr3_nt: TGTGCCAGTAGTCCCCGCGGTGGCATCTATGAAAAACTGTTTTTT
j_call: TRBJ1-1; v_call: TRBV5-1; d_call: -; clone_size: few; cdr3_aa: CASSLGRTSNTEAFF; cdr3_nt: TGCGCCAGCAGCTTGGGTAGAACCTCGAACACTGAAGCTTTCTTT
j_call: TRBJ2-5; v_call: TRBV6-6; d_call: -; clone_size: few; cdr3_aa: CASSYWQGGETQYF; cdr3_nt: TGTGCCAGCAGTTACTGGCAGGGAGGAGAGACCCAGTACTTC
j_call: TRBJ1-5; v_call: TRBV7-2; d_call: TRBD1; clone_size: -; cdr3_aa: CASSFLGQAGQPQHF; cdr3_nt: TGTGCCAGCAGCTTTCTTGGACAGGCCGGTCAGCCCCAGCATTTT
j_call: TRBJ2-2; v_call: TRBV5-1; d_call: -; clone_size: -; cdr3_aa: CASSYTVQKNTGELFF; cdr3_nt: TGCGCCAGCAGCTACACCGTCCAAAAGAACACCGGGGAGCTGTTTTTT
j_call: TRBJ2-5; v_call: TRBV20-1; d_call: -; clone_size: few; cdr3_aa: CSARPLAEERETQYF; cdr3_nt: TGCAGTGCTAGGCCTCTAGCTGAGGAGAGGGAGACCCAGTACTTC
j_call: TRBJ2-5; v_call: TRBV6-1; d_call: TRBD2; clone_size: few; cdr3_aa: CASTSSGEETQYF; cdr3_nt: TGTGCCAGCACCTCCAGCGGGGAAGAGACCCAGTACTTC
j_call: TRBJ1-1; v_call: TRBV11-2; d_call: -; clone_size: -; cdr3_aa: CASSLRVDTEAFF; cdr3_nt: TGTGCCAGCAGCTTAAGGGTTGACACTGAAGCTTTCTTT